These T cell receptor beta chains were read from a single sample in a study of cytomegalovirus exposure and HLA in healthy donors. Using immunoSEQ multiplex PCR, the repertoire was profiled, and TCRdb retains in-frame clones only, with some absent. The table has 180,000 or so clones, 70% to 85% seen once. The sequenced material came from PBMCs. These receptors were collected from a woman aged 60-70 years in good health and CMV-seropositive. Each CDR3 is given with its conserved first and last residue. Each record gives: clone size, V gene, J gene, D gene, CDR3 DNA, CDR3 protein. The D gene is left open where the match is weak. The size field is filled for only some rows; it gives once, few, many or a size class.

>.|TRBV25-1|TRBJ2-7|.
TGTGCCAGCAGTGACCTAGGGGGTCCCACTCGCTACGAGCAGTACTTC
CASSDLGGPTRYEQYF
>.|TRBV7-2|TRBJ2-1|TRBD1
TGTGCCAGCAGCTCAGACAGGGGTTCCTACAATGAGCAGTTCTTC
CASSSDRGSYNEQFF
>.|TRBV10-3|TRBJ1-4|.
TGTGCCATCAGTGAGTCGTTAGGGAGGGAGAAAAGGGGACTGTTTTTT
CAISESLGREKRGLFF
>once|TRBV28|TRBJ2-1|.
TGTGCCAGCGGCCAGCGGATGCCCAATGAGCAGTTCTTC
CASGQRMPNEQFF
>.|TRBV28|TRBJ2-5|TRBD2
TGTGCCAGCAGTTTTTCAGGACTAGCGGGAAGGACCCAGTACTTC
CASSFSGLAGRTQYF
>.|TRBV6-1|TRBJ2-3|TRBD1
TGTGCCAGCAGTGTCGACAGGGTCCGCACAGATACGCAGTATTTT
CASSVDRVRTDTQYF
>.|TRBV18|TRBJ1-4|.
TGTGCCAGCTCACCGCGAAGGGGTGAAGAAAAACTGTTTTTT
CASSPRRGEEKLFF
>.|TRBV4-1|TRBJ2-2|.
TGCGCCAGCAGCCACCTCCGGGCCGGGGAGCTGTTTTTT
CASSHLRAGELFF
>.|TRBV9|TRBJ2-3|.
TGTGCCAGCAGCGTAGGGGAGGGGGGAGATACGCAGTATTTT
CASSVGEGGDTQYF
>.|TRBV5-4|TRBJ2-5|.
TGTGCCAGCAGCTTCGGGGGCCAAGAGACCCAGTACTTC
CASSFGGQETQYF
>.|TRBV9|TRBJ2-3|TRBD2
TGTGCCAGCAGCGTAGGGTTTCGCGGGGGAGGAGATACGCAGTATTTT
CASSVGFRGGGDTQYF
>.|TRBV7-9|TRBJ1-2|.
TGTGCCAGCAGCTTAAGCCAGGGGTATGGCTACACCTTC
CASSLSQGYGYTF
>.|TRBV6-4|TRBJ2-1|TRBD2
TGTGCCAGCAGTGACTCGGGACTAGCCTTCAATGAGCAGTTCTTC
CASSDSGLAFNEQFF
>.|TRBV28|TRBJ1-2|.
TGTGCCAGCAGCCTCCCCGGGGGGGCTTCTGGCTACACCTTC
CASSLPGGASGYTF
>few|TRBV11-2|TRBJ2-3|.
TGTGCCAGCAGCCCCCGTATGGGGCCCCCATGGACGGATACGCAGTATTTT
CASSPRMGPPWTDTQYF
>.|TRBV5-1|TRBJ2-7|TRBD1
TGCGCCAGCAGACAGGGACAGGGGGCGTCCTACGAGCAGTACTTC
CASRQGQGASYEQYF
>.|TRBV6-1|TRBJ1-1|TRBD1
TGTGCCAGCAGTCCTGACAGGGGGAAGAACACTGAAGCTTTCTTT
CASSPDRGKNTEAFF
>few|TRBV21-1|TRBJ1-2|.
TGTGCCAGCAGCAAAATCGGGGGGACGGACTATGGCTACACCTTC
CASSKIGGTDYGYTF
>.|TRBV28|TRBJ2-7|.
TGTGCCAGCGGATCCGGGACATTATCCTACGAGCAGTACTTC
CASGSGTLSYEQYF
>few|TRBV23-1|TRBJ2-6|.
TGCGCCACCTTTGGGGCCAACGTCCTGACTTTC
CATFGANVLTF
>.|TRBV7-9|TRBJ1-5|TRBD1
TGTGCCAGCAGCACAGGACAGGGCAGCAATCAGCCCCAGCATTTT
CASSTGQGSNQPQHF
>.|TRBV19|TRBJ2-7|.
TGTGCCAGTAGTATAAAGCCCGCCGTTTTGCACGAGCAGTACTTC
CASSIKPAVLHEQYF
>.|TRBV7-8|TRBJ2-7|TRBD2
TGTGCCAGCAGCTTACAGCTAGCGGGAGTCTACGAGCAGTACTTC
CASSLQLAGVYEQYF
>.|TRBV11-2|TRBJ1-5|.
TGTGCCAGCAGCTTAGATTTACCGGGGCAGCCCCAGCATTTT
CASSLDLPGQPQHF
>.|TRBV30|TRBJ1-5|TRBD1
TGTGCCTGGAGTCCGAAGGGACAGGGGATAGGAGAGCAGCCCCAGCATTTT
CAWSPKGQGIGEQPQHF
>.|TRBV6-1|TRBJ2-3|.
TGTGCCAGCATTCTTTCCCTAGCCCAAGATACGCAGTATTTT
CASILSLAQDTQYF
>.|TRBV5-1|TRBJ2-7|.
TGCGCCAGCAGCTTTTTGCCCGACAGCTCCTACGAGCAGTACTTC
CASSFLPDSSYEQYF
>few|TRBV7-9|TRBJ2-7|TRBD1
TGTGCCAGCAGCTTCCAACAGGGGTTCGACGAGCAGTACTTC
CASSFQQGFDEQYF
>once|TRBV19|TRBJ2-3|.
TGTGCCAGTAGTTTCCCACAAGATACGCAGTATTTT
CASSFPQDTQYF
>.|TRBV4-2|TRBJ2-2|TRBD2
TGTGCCAGCAGCCAAGATCGGTACGGCGGGAGGACGAACACCGGGGAGCTGTTTTTT
CASSQDRYGGRTNTGELFF
>.|TRBV7-2|TRBJ2-1|TRBD1
TGTGCCAGCAGCTTAGACAGGGGAATGGTTGGTGGCAATGGGCCTCAGCAGTTCTTC
CASSLDRGMVGGNGPQQFF
>.|TRBV6-5|TRBJ2-7|TRBD2
TGTGCCAGCAGTTCCCTAGCGGGAAGGTCAGACGAGCAGTACTTC
CASSSLAGRSDEQYF
>.|TRBV7-9|TRBJ2-5|TRBD2
TGTGCCAGCAGCTGGGGGGGGGACCGGGGGACCCAGTACTTC
CASSWGGDRGTQYF
>.|TRBV7-9|TRBJ2-7|.
TGTGCCAGCAGCCCTCGTTCCTACGAGCAGTACTTC
CASSPRSYEQYF
>.|TRBV28|TRBJ2-7|.
TGTGCCAGCAGTTTATATCAGGGGCACGAGCAGTACTTC
CASSLYQGHEQYF
>.|TRBV9|TRBJ2-4|TRBD2
TGTGCCAGCAGCGGATTAGCGGGGGGCGGCATTCAGTACTTC
CASSGLAGGGIQYF
>few|TRBV5-6|TRBJ1-3|.
TGTGCCAGCAGCTTGCGGGGTCCCGGAAACACCATATATTTT
CASSLRGPGNTIYF
>.|TRBV11-2|TRBJ2-5|TRBD2
TGTGCCAGCAGCTTTTTACTAGCGCAGTCGGGGCGGGGAGAGACCCAGTACTTC
CASSFLLAQSGRGETQYF
>once|TRBV19|TRBJ1-2|.
TGTGCCAGTTATTCCCCTCCGGGACAAGGATCCTTTGGCTACACCTTC
CASYSPPGQGSFGYTF
>.|TRBV19|TRBJ1-3|.
TGTGCCAGTACCCCCTCCCCCTCAGGGGACGGAAACACCATATATTTT
CASTPSPSGDGNTIYF
>once|TRBV10-3|TRBJ2-7|.
TGTGCCATCAGTGGGCGTCCGGCGGATATAACCTACGAGCAGTACTTC
CAISGRPADITYEQYF
>once|TRBV2|TRBJ2-2|.
TGTGCCAGCAGTGAAGCGTGGGTCGGGGGGAACACCGGGGAGCTGTTTTTT
CASSEAWVGGNTGELFF
>.|TRBV5-4|TRBJ1-3|.
TGTGCCAGCAGCTTTGGGGGCGCTGGAAACACCATATATTTT
CASSFGGAGNTIYF
>.|TRBV7-3|TRBJ2-1|.
TGTGCCAGCAGCGCTTCGCCGAGCTCCTACAATGAGCAGTTCTTC
CASSASPSSYNEQFF
>few|TRBV6-5|TRBJ1-2|TRBD1
TGTGCCAGCAGATACGACAGGGAGCGGGGCTACACCTTC
CASRYDRERGYTF
>.|TRBV7-6|TRBJ2-1|TRBD2
TGTGCCAGCAGCCGTCCACTAGCGGGAACCTACAATGAGCAGTTCTTC
CASSRPLAGTYNEQFF
>few|TRBV10-3|TRBJ2-5|.
TGTGCCATCAACGGACAGACTCAAGAGACCCAGTACTTC
CAINGQTQETQYF
>.|TRBV12-5|TRBJ2-2|.
TGTGCTAGTGGTTCTAACTGGGGGGAGCTGTTTTTT
CASGSNWGELFF
>.|TRBV2|TRBJ2-2|TRBD2
TGTGCCAGCAGCGGGACTAGCGGGACCGGGGAGCTGTTTTTT
CASSGTSGTGELFF
>.|TRBV7-6|TRBJ2-5|TRBD1
TGTGCCAGCAGCTTAGGTAGTGGGACAGGGGGCGGTCAGACCCAGTACTTC
CASSLGSGTGGGQTQYF
>.|TRBV4-3|TRBJ2-2|.
TGCGCCAGCAGCCATATACAGACCACCGGGGAGCTGTTTTTT
CASSHIQTTGELFF
>.|TRBV29-1|TRBJ2-1|TRBD2
TGCAGCGTCGGGGGGGGCCCCGCCGAGCAGTTCTTC
CSVGGGPAEQFF
>.|TRBV19|TRBJ2-7|TRBD2
TGTGCCAGTAGTTTACTAGCGGGGGTCTCCTACGAGCAGTACTTC
CASSLLAGVSYEQYF